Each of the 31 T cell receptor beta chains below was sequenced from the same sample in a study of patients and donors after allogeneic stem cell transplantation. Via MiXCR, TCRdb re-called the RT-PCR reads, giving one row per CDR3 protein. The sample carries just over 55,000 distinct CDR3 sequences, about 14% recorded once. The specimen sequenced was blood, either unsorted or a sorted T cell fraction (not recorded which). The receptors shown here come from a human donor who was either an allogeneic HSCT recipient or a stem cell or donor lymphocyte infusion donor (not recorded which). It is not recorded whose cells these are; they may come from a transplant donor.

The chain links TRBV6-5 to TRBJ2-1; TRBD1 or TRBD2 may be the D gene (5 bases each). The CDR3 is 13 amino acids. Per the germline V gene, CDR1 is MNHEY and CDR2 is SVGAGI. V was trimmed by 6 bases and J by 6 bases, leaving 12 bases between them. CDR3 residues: CASRRGPGNEQFF. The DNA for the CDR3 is TGTGCCAGCAGACGGGGCCCGGGCAATGAGCAGTTCTTC.

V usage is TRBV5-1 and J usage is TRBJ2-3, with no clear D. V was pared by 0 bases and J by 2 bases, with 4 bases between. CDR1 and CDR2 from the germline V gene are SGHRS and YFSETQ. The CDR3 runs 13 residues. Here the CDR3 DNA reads TGCGCCAGCAGCTTGGAAGACACAGATACGCAGTATTTT. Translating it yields CASSLEDTDTQYF.

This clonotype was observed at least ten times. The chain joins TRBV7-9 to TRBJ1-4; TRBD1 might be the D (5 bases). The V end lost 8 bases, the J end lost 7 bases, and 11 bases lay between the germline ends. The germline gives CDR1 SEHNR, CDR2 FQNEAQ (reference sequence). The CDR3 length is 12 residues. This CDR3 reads CASPDGGEKLFF. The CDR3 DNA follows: TGTGCCAGCCCGGACGGGGGTGAAAAACTGTTTTTT.

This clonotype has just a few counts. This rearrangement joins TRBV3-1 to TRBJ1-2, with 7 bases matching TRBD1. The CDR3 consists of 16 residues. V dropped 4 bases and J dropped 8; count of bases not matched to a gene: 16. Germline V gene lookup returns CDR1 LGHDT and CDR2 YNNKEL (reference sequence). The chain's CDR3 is CASSRHKEETGRGYTF. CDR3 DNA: TGTGCCAGCAGCCGACACAAGGAGGAGACAGGGCGAGGCTACACCTTC.

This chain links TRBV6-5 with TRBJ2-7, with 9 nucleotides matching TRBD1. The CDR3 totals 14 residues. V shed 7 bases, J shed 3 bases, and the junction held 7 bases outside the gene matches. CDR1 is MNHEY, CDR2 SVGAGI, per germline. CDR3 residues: CASKRDRAFYEQYF. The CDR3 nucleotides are TGTGCCAGCAAACGGGACAGGGCTTTCTACGAGCAGTACTTC.

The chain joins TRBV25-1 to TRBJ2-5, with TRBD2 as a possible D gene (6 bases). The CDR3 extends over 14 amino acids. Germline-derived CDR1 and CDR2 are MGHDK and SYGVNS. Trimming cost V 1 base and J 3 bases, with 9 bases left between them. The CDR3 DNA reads TGTGCCAGCAGTGAATTGGGGGGAAAAGAGACCCAGTACTTC. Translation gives CASSELGGKETQYF.

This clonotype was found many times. In DNA, the CDR3 is TGTGCCAGCAGCTTGGATCGAGTCAGATTTTACTACACCTTC. Its translation is CASSLDRVRFYYTF. The chain recombines TRBV5-5 with TRBJ1-2; D is unresolved. The V end was cut by 0 bases, the J end by 10 bases, with 16 bases between. This CDR3 comprises 14 residues. Germline V gene lookup returns CDR1 SGHKS and CDR2 YYEKEE (reference sequence).

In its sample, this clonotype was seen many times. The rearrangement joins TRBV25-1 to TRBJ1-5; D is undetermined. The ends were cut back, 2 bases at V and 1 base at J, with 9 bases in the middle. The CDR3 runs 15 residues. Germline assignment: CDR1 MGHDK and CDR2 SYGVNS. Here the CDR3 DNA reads TGTGCCAGCAGTGAAGGCAGTACGAGCAATCAGCCCCAGCATTTT. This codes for CASSEGSTSNQPQHF.

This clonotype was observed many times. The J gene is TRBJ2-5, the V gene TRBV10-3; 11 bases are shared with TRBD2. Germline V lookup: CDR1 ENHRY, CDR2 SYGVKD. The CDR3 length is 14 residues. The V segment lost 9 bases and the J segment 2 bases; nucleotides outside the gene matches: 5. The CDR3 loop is CAISGRASQETQYF. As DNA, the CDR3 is TGTGCCATTAGCGGGAGGGCCTCACAAGAGACCCAGTACTTC.

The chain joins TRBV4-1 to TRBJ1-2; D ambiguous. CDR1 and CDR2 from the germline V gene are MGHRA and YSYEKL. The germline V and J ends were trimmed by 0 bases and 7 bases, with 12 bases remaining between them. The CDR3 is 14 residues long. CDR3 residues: CASSQERVIRGYTF. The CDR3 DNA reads TGCGCCAGCAGCCAAGAACGGGTAATACGTGGCTACACCTTC.

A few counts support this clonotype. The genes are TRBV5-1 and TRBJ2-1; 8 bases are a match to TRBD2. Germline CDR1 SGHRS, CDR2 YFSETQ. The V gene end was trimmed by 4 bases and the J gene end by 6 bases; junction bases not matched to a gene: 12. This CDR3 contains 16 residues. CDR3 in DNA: TGCGCCAGCAGCACTGACGGGACTAGGGGGTCCAATGAGCAGTTCTTC. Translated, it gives CASSTDGTRGSNEQFF.

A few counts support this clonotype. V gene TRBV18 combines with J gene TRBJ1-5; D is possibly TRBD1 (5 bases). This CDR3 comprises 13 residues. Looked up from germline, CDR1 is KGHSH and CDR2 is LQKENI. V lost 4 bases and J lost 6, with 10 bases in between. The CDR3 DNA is TGTGCCAGCTCACAAAGGGGCGGTCAGCCCCAGCATTTT. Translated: CASSQRGGQPQHF.

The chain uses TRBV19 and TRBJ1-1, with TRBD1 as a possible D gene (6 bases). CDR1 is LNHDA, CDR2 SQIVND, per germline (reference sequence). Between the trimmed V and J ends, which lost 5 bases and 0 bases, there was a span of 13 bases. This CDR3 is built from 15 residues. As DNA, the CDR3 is TGTGCCAGTAGTGAGGACAGAAGCTTGAACACTGAAGCTTTCTTT. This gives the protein CASSEDRSLNTEAFF.

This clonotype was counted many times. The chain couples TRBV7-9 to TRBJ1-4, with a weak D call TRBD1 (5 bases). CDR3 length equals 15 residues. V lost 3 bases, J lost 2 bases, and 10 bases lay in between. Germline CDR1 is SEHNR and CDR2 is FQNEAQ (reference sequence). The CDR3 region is CASSFGGATNEKLFF. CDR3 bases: TGTGCCAGCAGCTTCGGGGGAGCTACTAATGAAAAACTGTTTTTT. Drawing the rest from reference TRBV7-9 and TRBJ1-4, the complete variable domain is DTGVSQNPRHKITKRGQNVTFRCDPISEHNRLYWYRQTLGQGPEFLTYFQNEAQLEKSRLLSDRFSAERPKGSFSTLEIQRTEQGDSAMYLCASSFGGATNEKLFFGSGTQLSVL.

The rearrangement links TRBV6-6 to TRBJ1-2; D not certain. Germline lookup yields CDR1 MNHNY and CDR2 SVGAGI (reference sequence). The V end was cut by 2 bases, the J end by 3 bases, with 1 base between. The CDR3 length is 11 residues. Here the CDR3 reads CASSYDYGYTF. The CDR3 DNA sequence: TGTGCCAGCAGTTACGACTATGGCTACACCTTC.

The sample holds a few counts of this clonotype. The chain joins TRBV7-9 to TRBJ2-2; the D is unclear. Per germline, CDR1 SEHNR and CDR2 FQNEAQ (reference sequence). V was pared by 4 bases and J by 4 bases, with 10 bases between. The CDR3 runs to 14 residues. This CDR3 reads CASSSSAFTGELFF. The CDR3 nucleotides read TGTGCCAGCAGCTCCTCCGCCTTCACCGGGGAGCTGTTTTTT.

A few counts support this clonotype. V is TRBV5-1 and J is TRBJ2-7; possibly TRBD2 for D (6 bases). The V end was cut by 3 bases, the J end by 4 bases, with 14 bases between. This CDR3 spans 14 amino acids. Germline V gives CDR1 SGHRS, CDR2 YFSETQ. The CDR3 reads CASSSGGNPYEQYF. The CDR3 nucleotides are TGCGCCAGCAGCTCTGGCGGGAATCCATACGAGCAGTACTTC.

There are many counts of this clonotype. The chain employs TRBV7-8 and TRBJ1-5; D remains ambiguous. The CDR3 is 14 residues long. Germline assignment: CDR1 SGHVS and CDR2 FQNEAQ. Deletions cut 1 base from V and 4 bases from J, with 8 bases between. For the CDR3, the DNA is TGTGCCAGCAGCTTAGACCGGGTTAATCAGCCCCAGCATTTT. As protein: CASSLDRVNQPQHF.

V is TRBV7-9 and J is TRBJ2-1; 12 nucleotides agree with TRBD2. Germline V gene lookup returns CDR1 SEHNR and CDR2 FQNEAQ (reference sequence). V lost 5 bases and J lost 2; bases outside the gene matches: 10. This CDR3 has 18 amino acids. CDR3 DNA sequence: TGTGCCAGCAGCCTGCCAACCGGACTAGCGGGAACCTACAATGAGCAGTTCTTC. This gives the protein CASSLPTGLAGTYNEQFF.

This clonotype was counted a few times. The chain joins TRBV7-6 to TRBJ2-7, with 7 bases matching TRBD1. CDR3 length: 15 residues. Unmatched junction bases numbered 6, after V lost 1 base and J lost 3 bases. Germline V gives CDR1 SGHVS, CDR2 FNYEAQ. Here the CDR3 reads CASSLDLGTDYEQYF. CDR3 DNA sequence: TGTGCCAGCAGCTTAGACCTCGGGACAGACTACGAGCAGTACTTC.

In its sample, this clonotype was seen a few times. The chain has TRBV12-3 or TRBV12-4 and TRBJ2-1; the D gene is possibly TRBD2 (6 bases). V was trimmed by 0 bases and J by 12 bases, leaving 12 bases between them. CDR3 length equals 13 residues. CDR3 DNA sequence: TGTGCCAGCAGTTTAGCCGGGAGTAGCTGGCAGTTCTTC. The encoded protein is CASSLAGSSWQFF.

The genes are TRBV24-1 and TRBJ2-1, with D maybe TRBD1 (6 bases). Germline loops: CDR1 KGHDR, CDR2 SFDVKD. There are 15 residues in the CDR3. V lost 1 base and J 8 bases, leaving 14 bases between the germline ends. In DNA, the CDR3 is TGTGCCACCAGTGATTTTGACAAGGGGGTCGATGAGCAGTTCTTC. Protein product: CATSDFDKGVDEQFF.

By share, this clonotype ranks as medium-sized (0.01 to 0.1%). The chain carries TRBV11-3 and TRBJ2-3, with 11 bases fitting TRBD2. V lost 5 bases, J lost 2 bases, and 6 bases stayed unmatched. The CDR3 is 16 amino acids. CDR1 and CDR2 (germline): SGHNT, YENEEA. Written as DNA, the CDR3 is TGTGCCAGCAGCCACCGACTAGCGGGGTTCACAGATACGCAGTATTTT. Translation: CASSHRLAGFTDTQYF. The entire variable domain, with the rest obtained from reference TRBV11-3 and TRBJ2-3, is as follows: EAGVVQSPRYKIIEKKQPVAFWCNPISGHNTLYWYLQNLGQGPELLIRYENEEAVDDSQLPKDRFSAERLKGVDSTLKIQPAELGDSAVYLCASSHRLAGFTDTQYFGPGTRLTVL.

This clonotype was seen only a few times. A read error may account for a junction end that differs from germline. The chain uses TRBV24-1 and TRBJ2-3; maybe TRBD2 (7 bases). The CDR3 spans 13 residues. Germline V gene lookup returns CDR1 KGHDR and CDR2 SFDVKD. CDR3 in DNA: TGTGCCTCCAGCGGGGACAACACAGATACGCAGTATTTT. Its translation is CASSGDNTDTQYF.

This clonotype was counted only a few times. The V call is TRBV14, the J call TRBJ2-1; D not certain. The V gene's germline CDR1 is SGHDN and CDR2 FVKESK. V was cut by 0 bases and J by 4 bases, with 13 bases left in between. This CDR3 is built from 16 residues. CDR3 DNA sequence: TGTGCCAGCAGCCAAGAGCCCACCACGCATTACAATGAGCAGTTCTTC. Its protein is CASSQEPTTHYNEQFF.

The CDR3 sequence: CASSETGRNTEAFF. The CDR3 DNA sequence: TGCGCCAGCAGCGAGACAGGCCGAAACACTGAAGCTTTCTTT. The V call is TRBV5-1, the J call TRBJ1-1; D might be TRBD1 (6 bases). The length of the CDR3 is 14 residues. V was pared by 4 bases and J by 2 bases, with 12 bases between. Per the germline V gene, CDR1 is SGHRS and CDR2 is YFSETQ.

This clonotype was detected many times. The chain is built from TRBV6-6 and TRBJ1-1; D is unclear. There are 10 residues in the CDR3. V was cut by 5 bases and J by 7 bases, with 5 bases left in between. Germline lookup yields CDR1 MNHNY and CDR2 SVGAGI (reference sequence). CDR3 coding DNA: TGTGCCAGCAGTGACCGTGAAGCTTTCTTT. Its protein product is CASSDREAFF.

CDR3 coding DNA: TGTGCCATCAGTGAGAGAGGACAGTCTGGCTCTGGAAACACCATATATTTT. It codes for CAISERGQSGSGNTIYF. This chain joins TRBV10-3 and TRBJ1-3; D might be TRBD1 (6 bases). The ends were cut back, 2 bases at V and 0 bases at J, with 14 bases in the middle. Per germline, CDR1 ENHRY and CDR2 SYGVKD. The CDR3 has 17 amino acids.

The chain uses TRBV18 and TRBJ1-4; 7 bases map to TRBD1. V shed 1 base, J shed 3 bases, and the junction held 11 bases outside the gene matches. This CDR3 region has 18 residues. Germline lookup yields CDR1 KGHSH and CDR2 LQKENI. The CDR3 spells CASSPRQGPPGPNEKLFF. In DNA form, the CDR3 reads TGTGCCAGCTCACCACGACAGGGACCCCCTGGTCCTAATGAAAAACTGTTTTTT.

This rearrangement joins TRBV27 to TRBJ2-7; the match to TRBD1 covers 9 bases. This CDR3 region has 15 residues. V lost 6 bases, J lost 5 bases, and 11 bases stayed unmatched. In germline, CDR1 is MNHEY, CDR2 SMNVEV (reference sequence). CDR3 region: CASRVPGQGTHEQYF. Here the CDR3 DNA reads TGTGCCAGCAGAGTCCCGGGACAGGGAACCCACGAGCAGTACTTC.

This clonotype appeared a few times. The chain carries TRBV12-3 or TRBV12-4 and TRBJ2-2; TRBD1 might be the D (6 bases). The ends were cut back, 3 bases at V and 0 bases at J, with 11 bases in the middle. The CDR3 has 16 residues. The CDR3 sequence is CASSFPNRANTGELFF. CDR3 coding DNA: TGTGCCAGCAGTTTCCCGAACAGGGCGAACACCGGGGAGCTGTTTTTT.